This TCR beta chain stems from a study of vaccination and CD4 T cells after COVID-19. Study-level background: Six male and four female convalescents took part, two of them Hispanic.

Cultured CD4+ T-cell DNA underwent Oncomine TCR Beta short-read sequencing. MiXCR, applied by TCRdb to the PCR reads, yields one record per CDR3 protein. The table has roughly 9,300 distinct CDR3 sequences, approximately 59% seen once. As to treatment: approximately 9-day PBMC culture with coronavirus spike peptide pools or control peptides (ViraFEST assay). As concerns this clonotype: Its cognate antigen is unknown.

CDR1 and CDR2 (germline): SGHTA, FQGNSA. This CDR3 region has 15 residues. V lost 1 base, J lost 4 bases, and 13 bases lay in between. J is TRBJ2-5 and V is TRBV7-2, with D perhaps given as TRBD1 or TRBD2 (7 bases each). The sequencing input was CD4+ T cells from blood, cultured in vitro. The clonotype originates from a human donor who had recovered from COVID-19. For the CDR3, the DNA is TGTGCCAGCAGCTTAGTCCAGGGGGGGTCAGAGACCCAGTACTTC. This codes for CASSLVQGGSETQYF.